This TCR beta chain stems from a study of T cells in localized non-small cell lung cancer. Clones were read by immunoSEQ multiplex PCR, and TCRdb kept only the in-frame ones, dropping some. The sample yields 1,500 to 2,000 clones, about 20% seen once. The sequence was obtained from a man aged 35-75 years with stage I lung adenocarcinoma. The starting material was normal lung tissue next to the tumor, obtained before any cancer treatment.

In DNA form, the CDR3 reads TGTGCCAGCAGTGAAGCGGGCGGGACAGTGCCCCAGTACTTC. This codes for CASSEAGGTVPQYF. The rearrangement joins TRBV2 to TRBJ2-7; D may be TRBD1 (7 bases). The V end was cut by 0 bases, the J end by 10 bases, with 16 bases between. CDR3 length: 14 residues. Germline V CDR1 and CDR2: SNHLY, FYNNEI.